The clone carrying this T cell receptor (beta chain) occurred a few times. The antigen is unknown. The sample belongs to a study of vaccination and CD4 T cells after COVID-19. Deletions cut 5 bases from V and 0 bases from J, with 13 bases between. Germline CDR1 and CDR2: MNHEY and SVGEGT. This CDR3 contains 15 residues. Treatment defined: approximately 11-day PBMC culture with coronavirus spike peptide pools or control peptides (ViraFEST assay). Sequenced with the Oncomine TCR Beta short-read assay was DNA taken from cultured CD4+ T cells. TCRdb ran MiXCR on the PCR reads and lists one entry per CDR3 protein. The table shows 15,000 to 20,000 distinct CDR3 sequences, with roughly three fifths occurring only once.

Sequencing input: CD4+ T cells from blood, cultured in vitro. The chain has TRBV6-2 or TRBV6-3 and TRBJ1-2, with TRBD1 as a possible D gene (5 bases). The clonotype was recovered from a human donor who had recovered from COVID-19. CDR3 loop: CASSDGTAANYGYTF. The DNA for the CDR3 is TGTGCCAGCAGTGACGGGACGGCTGCTAACTATGGCTACACCTTC.